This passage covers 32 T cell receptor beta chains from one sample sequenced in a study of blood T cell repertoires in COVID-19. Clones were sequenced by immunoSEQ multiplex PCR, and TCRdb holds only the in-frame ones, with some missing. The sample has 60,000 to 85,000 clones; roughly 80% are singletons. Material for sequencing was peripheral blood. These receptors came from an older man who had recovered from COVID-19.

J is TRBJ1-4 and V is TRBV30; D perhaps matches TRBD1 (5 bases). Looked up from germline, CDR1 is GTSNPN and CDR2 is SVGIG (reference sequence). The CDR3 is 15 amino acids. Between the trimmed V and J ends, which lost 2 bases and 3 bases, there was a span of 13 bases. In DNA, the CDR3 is TGTGCCTGGAGTTGGGGGGGGTCAGCTAATGAAAAACTGTTTTTT. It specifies CAWSWGGSANEKLFF.

The CDR3 loop is CASRSGGGPGNEQFF. The DNA of the CDR3 is TGTGCCAGCAGATCCGGCGGGGGGCCGGGGAATGAGCAGTTCTTC. The rearrangement links TRBV6-5 to TRBJ2-1, with 8 bases lining up with TRBD2. CDR1 is MNHEY and CDR2 is SVGAGI in the germline V gene. This CDR3 region has 15 residues. Trimming took 6 bases from V and 7 from J; bases not matched to a gene: 11.

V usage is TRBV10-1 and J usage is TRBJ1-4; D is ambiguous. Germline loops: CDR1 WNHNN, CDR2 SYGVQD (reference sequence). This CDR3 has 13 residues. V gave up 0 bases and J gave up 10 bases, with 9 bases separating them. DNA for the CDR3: TGCGCCAGCAGTGAGTCGGATCGGGGAAAACTGTTTTTT. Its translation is CASSESDRGKLFF.

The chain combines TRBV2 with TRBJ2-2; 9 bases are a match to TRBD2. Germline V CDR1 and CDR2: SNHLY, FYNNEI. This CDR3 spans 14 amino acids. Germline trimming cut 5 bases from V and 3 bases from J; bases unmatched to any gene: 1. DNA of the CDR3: TGTGCCAGCAGTCGCGGGAGGGACACCGGGGAGCTGTTTTTT. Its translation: CASSRGRDTGELFF.

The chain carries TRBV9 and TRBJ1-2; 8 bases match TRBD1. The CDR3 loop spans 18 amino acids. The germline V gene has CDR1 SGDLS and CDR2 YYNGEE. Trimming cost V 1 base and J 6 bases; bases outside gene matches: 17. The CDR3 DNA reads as TGTGCCAGCAGCGTATCTACCGGACAGGGTGGAATTAAGGATGGCTACACCTTC. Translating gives CASSVSTGQGGIKDGYTF.

The CDR3 DNA reads as TGTGCCAGCAGCTCGGGGGGTTTCAGTGAAAAACTGTTTTTT. Protein: CASSSGGFSEKLFF. This chain joins TRBV11-2 and TRBJ1-4; the D gene is possibly TRBD1 (5 bases). The germline V gene encodes CDR1 SGHAT and CDR2 FQNNGV. This CDR3 is built from 14 residues. Trimming stripped 4 bases from V and 7 bases from J, with 13 bases between. Looking up the rest from reference TRBV11-2 and TRBJ1-4 gives the full variable domain: EAGVAQSPRYKIIEKRQSVAFWCNPISGHATLYWYQQILGQGPKLLIQFQNNGVVDDSQLPKDRFSAERLKGVDSTLKIQPAKLEDSAVYLCASSSGGFSEKLFFGSGTQLSVL.

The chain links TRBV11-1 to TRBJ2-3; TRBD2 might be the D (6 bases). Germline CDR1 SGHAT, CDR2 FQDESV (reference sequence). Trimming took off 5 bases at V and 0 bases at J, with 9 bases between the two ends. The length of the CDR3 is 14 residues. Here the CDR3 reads CASSKAGSTDTQYF. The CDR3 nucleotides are TGTGCCAGCAGCAAAGCGGGTAGCACAGATACGCAGTATTTT.

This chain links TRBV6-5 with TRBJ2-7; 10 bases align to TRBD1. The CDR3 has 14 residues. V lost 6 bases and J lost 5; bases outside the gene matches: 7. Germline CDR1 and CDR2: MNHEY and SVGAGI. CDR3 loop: CASRETGGRNEQYF. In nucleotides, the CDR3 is TGTGCCAGCAGGGAGACAGGGGGCCGGAACGAGCAGTACTTC.

CDR3 sequence: CASGTGGFSDTQYF. CDR3 DNA: TGTGCCAGCGGAACAGGGGGGTTTTCAGATACGCAGTATTTT. This chain connects TRBV9 to TRBJ2-3; TRBD1 matches 8 bases. Germline V lookup: CDR1 SGDLS, CDR2 YYNGEE. This CDR3 has 14 residues. Germline trimming cut 7 bases from V and 4 bases from J; bases unmatched to any gene: 8.

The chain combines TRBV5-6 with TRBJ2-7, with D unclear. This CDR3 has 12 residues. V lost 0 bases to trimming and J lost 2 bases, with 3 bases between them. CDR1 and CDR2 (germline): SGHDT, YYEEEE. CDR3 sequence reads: CASSLGTYEQYF. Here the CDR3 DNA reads TGTGCCAGCAGCTTGGGTACCTACGAGCAGTACTTC.

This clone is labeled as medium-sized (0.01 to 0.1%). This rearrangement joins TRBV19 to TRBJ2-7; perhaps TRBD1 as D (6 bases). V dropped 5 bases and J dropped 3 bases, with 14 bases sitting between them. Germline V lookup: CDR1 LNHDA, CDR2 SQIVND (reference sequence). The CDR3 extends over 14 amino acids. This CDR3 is CASSRQVAVYEQYF. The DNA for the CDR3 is TGTGCCAGTAGTCGACAGGTAGCAGTCTACGAGCAGTACTTC.

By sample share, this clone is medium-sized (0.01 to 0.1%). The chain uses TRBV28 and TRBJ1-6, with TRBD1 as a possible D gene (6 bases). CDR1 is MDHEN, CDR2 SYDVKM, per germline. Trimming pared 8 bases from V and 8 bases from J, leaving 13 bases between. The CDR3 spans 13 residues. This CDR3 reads CASVYRDHSPLHF. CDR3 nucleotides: TGTGCCAGCGTCTACAGGGACCATTCACCCCTCCACTTT.

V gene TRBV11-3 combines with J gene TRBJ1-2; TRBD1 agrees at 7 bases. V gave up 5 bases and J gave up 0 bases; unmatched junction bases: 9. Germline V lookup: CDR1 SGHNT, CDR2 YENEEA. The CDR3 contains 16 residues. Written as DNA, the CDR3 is TGTGCCAGCAGCAAGAGGGACAGCCAAACTAACTATGGCTACACCTTC. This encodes CASSKRDSQTNYGYTF.

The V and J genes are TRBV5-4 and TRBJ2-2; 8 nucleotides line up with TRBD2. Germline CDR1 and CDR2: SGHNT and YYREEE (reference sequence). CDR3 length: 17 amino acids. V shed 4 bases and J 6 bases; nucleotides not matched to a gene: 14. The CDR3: CASSPGAVAGHAGELFF. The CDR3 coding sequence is TGTGCCAGCAGCCCCGGGGCGGTAGCGGGGCATGCCGGGGAGCTGTTTTTT. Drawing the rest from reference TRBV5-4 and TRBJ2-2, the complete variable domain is ETGVTQSPTHLIKTRGQQVTLRCSSQSGHNTVSWYQQALGQGPQFIFQYYREEENGRGNFPPRFSGLQFPNYSSELNVNALELDDSALYLCASSPGAVAGHAGELFFGEGSRLTVL.

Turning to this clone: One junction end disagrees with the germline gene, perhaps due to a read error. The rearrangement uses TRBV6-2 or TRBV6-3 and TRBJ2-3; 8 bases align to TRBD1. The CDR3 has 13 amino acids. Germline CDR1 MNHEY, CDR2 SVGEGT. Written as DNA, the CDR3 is TGTGCCAGCAGTCTAGGGGGGACAGGTACGCAGTATTTT. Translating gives CASSLGGTGTQYF.

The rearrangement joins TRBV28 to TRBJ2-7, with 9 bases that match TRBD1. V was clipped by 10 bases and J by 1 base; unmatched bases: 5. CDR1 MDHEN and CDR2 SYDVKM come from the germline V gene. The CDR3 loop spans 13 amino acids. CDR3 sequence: CATRDRASYEQYF. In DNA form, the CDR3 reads TGTGCCACCCGGGACAGGGCATCCTACGAGCAGTACTTC.

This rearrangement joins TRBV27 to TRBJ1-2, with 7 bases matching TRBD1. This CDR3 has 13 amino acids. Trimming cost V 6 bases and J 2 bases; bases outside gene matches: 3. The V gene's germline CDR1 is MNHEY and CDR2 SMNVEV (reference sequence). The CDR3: CASRAGGNYGYTF. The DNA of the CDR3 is TGTGCCAGCAGGGCAGGGGGGAACTATGGCTACACCTTC.

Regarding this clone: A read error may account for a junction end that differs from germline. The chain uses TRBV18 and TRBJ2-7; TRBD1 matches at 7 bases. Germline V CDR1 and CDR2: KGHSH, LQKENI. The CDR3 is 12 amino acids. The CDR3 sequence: CASSNEEGQRAF. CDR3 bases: TGTGCCAGCTCAAACGAAGAGGGACAGAGAGCCTTC.

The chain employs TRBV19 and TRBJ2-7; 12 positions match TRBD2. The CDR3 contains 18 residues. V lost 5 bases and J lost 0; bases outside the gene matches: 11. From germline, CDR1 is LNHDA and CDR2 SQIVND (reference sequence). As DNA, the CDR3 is TGTGCCAGTAGTCCGTGGGGACTAGCGGGCCAGAGCTCCTACGAGCAGTACTTC. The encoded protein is CASSPWGLAGQSSYEQYF.

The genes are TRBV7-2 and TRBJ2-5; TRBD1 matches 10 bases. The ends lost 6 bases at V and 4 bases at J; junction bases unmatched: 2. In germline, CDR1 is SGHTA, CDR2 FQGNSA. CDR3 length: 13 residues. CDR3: CASRRQGAETQYF. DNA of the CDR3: TGTGCCAGCAGAAGACAGGGGGCAGAGACCCAGTACTTC.

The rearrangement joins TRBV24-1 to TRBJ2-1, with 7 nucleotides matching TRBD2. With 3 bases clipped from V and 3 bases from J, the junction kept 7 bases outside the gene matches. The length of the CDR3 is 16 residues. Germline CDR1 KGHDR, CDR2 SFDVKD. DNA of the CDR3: TGTGCCACCAGTGATGGAGCGGGGAACAGCTACAATGAGCAGTTCTTC. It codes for CATSDGAGNSYNEQFF.

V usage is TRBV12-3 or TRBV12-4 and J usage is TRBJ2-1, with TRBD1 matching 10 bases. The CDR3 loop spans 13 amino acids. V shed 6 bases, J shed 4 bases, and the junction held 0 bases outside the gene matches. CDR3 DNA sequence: TGTGCCAGCAGGGGACAGGGGTACAATGAGCAGTTCTTC. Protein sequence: CASRGQGYNEQFF.

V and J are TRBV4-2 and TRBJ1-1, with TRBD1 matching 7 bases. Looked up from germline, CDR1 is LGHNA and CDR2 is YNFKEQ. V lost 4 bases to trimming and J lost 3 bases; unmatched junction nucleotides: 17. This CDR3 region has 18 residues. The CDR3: CASSLMTGGGGLDTEAFF. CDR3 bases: TGTGCCAGCAGCCTCATGACGGGCGGAGGGGGCCTGGACACTGAAGCTTTCTTT.

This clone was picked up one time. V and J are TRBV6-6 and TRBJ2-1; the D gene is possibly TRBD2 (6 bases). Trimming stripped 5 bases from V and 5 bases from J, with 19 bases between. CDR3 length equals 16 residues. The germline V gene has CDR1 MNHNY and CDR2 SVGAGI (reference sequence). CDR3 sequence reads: CASSRLPGLYHNEQFF. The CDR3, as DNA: TGTGCCAGCAGTCGACTCCCGGGACTGTACCACAATGAGCAGTTCTTC.

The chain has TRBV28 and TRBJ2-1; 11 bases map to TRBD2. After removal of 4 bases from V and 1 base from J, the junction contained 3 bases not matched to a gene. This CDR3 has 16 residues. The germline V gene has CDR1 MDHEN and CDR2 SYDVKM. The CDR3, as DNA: TGTGCCAGCAGTTCCTTAGCGGGGGGGTCCTACAATGAGCAGTTCTTC. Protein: CASSSLAGGSYNEQFF.

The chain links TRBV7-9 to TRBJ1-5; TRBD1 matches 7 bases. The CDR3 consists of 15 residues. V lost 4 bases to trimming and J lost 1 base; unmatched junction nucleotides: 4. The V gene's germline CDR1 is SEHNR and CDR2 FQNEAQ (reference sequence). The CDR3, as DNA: TGTGCCAGCAGCTCCCAAGGGGGCAGCAATCAGCCCCAGCATTTT. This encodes CASSSQGGSNQPQHF.

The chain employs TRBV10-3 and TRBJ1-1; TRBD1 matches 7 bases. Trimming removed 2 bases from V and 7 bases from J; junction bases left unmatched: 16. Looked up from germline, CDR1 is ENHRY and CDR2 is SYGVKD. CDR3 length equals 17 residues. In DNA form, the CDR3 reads TGTGCCATCAGTGAGATAGCAGTAAAAGGGTCAGGGGGTGAAGCTTTCTTT. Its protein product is CAISEIAVKGSGGEAFF.

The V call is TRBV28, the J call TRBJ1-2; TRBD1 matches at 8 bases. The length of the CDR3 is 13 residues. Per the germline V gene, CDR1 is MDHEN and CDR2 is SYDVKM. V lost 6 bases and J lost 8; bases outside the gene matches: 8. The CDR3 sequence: CASSPPTGDGYTF. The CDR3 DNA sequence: TGTGCCAGCAGCCCCCCGACAGGGGACGGCTACACCTTC.

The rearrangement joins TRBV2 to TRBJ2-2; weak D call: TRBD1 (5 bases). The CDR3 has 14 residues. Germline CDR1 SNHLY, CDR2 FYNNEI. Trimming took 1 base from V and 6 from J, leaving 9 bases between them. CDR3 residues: CASSEDRTAGELFF. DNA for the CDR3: TGTGCCAGCAGTGAAGACAGGACCGCCGGGGAGCTGTTTTTT.

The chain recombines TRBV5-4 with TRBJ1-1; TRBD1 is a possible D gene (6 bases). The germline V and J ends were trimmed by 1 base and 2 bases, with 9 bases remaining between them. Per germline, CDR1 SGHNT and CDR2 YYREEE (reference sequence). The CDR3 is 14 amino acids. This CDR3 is CASSLRTANTEAFF. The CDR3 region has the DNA TGTGCCAGCAGCTTGAGGACAGCTAACACTGAAGCTTTCTTT.

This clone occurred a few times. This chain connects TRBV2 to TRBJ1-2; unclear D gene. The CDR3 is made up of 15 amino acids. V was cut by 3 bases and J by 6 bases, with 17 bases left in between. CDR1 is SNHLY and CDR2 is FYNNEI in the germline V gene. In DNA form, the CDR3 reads TGTGCCAGCAGTGACAGCTTCCCCCTAGGCGATGGCTACACCTTC. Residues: CASSDSFPLGDGYTF.

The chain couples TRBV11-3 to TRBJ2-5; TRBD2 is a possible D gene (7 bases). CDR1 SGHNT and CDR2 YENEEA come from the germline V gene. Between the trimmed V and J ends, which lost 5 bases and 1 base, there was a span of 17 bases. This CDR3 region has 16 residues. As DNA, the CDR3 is TGTGCCAGCAGCCGCTCAAGGGGGGGGTTCCAAGAGACCCAGTACTTC. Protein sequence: CASSRSRGGFQETQYF.